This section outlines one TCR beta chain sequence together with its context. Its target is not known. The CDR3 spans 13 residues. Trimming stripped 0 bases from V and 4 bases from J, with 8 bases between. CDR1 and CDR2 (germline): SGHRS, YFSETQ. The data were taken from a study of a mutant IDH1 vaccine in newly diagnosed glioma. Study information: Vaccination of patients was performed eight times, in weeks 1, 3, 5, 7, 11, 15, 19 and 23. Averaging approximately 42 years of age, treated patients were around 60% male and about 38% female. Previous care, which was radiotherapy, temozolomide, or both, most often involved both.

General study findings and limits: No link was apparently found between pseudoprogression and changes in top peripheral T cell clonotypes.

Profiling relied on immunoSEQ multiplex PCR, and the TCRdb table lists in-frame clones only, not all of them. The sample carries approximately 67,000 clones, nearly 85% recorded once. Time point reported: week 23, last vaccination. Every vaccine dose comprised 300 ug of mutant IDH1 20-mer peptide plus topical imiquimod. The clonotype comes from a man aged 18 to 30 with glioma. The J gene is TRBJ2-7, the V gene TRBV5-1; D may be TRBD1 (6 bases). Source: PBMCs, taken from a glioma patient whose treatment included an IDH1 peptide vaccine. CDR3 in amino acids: CASSLGQEYEQYF. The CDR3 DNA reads TGCGCCAGCAGCTTGGGACAGGAATACGAGCAGTACTTC.